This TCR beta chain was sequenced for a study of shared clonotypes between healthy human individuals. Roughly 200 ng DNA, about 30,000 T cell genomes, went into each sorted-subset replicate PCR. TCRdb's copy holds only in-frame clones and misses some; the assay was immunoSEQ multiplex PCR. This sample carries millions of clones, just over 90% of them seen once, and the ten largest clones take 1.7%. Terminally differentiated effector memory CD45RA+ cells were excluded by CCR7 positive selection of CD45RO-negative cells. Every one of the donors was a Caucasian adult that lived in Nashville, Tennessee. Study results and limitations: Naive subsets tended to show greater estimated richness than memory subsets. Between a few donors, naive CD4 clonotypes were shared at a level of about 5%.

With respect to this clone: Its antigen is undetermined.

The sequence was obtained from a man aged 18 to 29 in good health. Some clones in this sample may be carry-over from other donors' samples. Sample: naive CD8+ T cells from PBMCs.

The CDR3 DNA is TGTGCCAGCGGCGGCAGGGGGAATTCACCCCTCCACTTT. Its protein is CASGGRGNSPLHF. This chain uses TRBV6-5 with TRBJ1-6, with 7 bases fitting TRBD1. With 8 bases clipped from V and 7 bases from J, the junction kept 5 bases outside the gene matches. The CDR3 covers 13 residues. The germline V gene has CDR1 MNHEY and CDR2 SVGAGI.